This TCR beta chain was identified in a study of CD8+ T cells in alopecia areata. Study outcomes and limitations: Higher clonality was seen in lesional scalp than in normal scalp, especially in alopecia totalis/universalis.

Notes on this clone: What it binds is not known.

The sequencing template was cDNA reverse transcribed from extracted RNA. The protocol was immunoSEQ multiplex PCR, while the TCRdb copy is restricted to in-frame clones and leaves out a portion. The sample contains 35,000 or so clones, roughly 53% of which appear only once. This CDR3 region has 13 residues. V was trimmed by 2 bases and J by 13 bases, leaving 13 bases between them. CDR1 is SGHRS, CDR2 YFSETQ, per germline. CD4+ cells of several patients were further sorted as CD25+CD127-. This sequence was found in a human donor with alopecia areata. Sequenced material: CD4+ Tregs sorted from blood. V usage is TRBV5-1 and J usage is TRBJ1-6; D is unresolved. The CDR3 here is CASSFVPRDPLHF. DNA of the CDR3: TGCGCCAGCAGCTTTGTACCAAGGGATCCCCTCCACTTT.